One sample yielded the 7 T cell receptor beta chains listed below, sequenced in a study of blood T cell repertoires in COVID-19. The data were produced by immunoSEQ multiplex PCR, yet TCRdb's version contains in-frame clones alone and is incomplete. The table lists about 180,000 clones, about 83% of them singletons, with over 1.5% in the top ten. Material: peripheral blood. The receptors originated from a human donor in a cohort sampled during active COVID-19.

The V and J genes are TRBV5-4 and TRBJ1-1, with D perhaps TRBD1 (6 bases). Germline V gene data show CDR1 as SGHNT and CDR2 as YYREEE (reference sequence). This CDR3 has 14 residues. Trimming took 4 bases from V and 7 from J, leaving 17 bases between them. Here the CDR3 reads CASSRDIPSSEAFF. The CDR3 DNA follows: TGTGCCAGCAGCAGGGACATTCCGAGTAGTGAAGCTTTCTTT.

The rearrangement joins TRBV7-2 to TRBJ2-2; a weak D match, TRBD1 (6 bases). This CDR3 contains 16 residues. Trimming stripped 3 bases from V and 0 bases from J, with 11 bases between. CDR1 SGHTA and CDR2 FQGNSA come from the germline V gene. The DNA for the CDR3 is TGTGCCAGCAGCTTTCTTAGACAGGCGAACACCGGGGAGCTGTTTTTT. Translation gives CASSFLRQANTGELFF.

The chain has TRBV19 and TRBJ2-3, with TRBD2 matching 12 bases. Germline CDR1 is LNHDA and CDR2 is SQIVND (reference sequence). CDR3 length equals 17 residues. V shed 1 base, J shed 4 bases, and the junction held 6 bases outside the gene matches. The CDR3 nucleotides are TGTGCCAGTAGTATAGGGGGGACTAGCGGGTTTTCAGATACGCAGTATTTT. This codes for CASSIGGTSGFSDTQYF.

This sequence joins TRBV5-1 and TRBJ1-4, with TRBD1 matching 7 bases. Unmatched junction bases numbered 2, after V lost 4 bases and J lost 5 bases. The CDR3 consists of 13 residues. Germline V lookup: CDR1 SGHRS, CDR2 YFSETQ. The CDR3 DNA is TGCGCCAGCAGCGGGGGACAGAATGAAAAACTGTTTTTT. Amino acid sequence: CASSGGQNEKLFF.

In nucleotides, the CDR3 is TGTGCCAGCAGCGCCGACACTAACTATGGCTACACCTTC. Amino acid sequence: CASSADTNYGYTF. This sequence joins TRBV9 and TRBJ1-2, with no clear D. V was clipped by 3 bases and J by 0 bases, with 6 bases between them. Germline V CDR1 and CDR2: SGDLS, YYNGEE. The CDR3 is 13 amino acids.

This chain connects TRBV18 to TRBJ1-1; TRBD1 matches 9 bases. CDR3 length: 15 amino acids. The V segment lost 0 bases and the J segment 1 base; nucleotides outside the gene matches: 0. CDR1 KGHSH and CDR2 LQKENI come from the germline V gene. The CDR3 coding sequence is TGTGCCAGCTCACCACCGGGACAGGGGAACACTGAAGCTTTCTTT. Translating it yields CASSPPGQGNTEAFF.

This clone was seen a single time. The gene calls are TRBV15 and TRBJ2-5, with TRBD1 matching over 10 bases. Per germline, CDR1 LNHNV and CDR2 YYDKDF (reference sequence). The V gene end was trimmed by 0 bases and the J gene end by 3 bases; junction bases not matched to a gene: 4. This CDR3 has 16 residues. The CDR3 region has the DNA TGTGCCACCAGCAGAGATCGGACAGGGGGTGAAGAGACCCAGTACTTC. Encoded protein: CATSRDRTGGEETQYF.